The rows below give T cell receptor beta chains drawn from one sample of a study of blood T cell repertoires in COVID-19. Data came from immunoSEQ multiplex PCR; TCRdb stores just in-frame clones and leaves some out. The sample lists roughly 250,000 clones, approximately 90% occurring once. Source material: peripheral blood. The receptors were gathered from a man in his 60s who had recovered from COVID-19. The CDR3 runs from the conserved cysteine through the conserved F or W. Rows may omit the clone size; those that give it use once, few, many or a size class.

>NA|TRBV2
CASSTETKTGVYTEAFF
>NA|TRBV7-9
CASSLLPGAAYEQYF
>few|TRBV3-1/TRBV3-2
CASSQVHSGGAGISTDTQYF
>NA|TRBV4-2
CASSPEGNYGYTF
>NA|TRBV19
CASSIGRGAGNQPQHF
>few|TRBV3-1/TRBV3-2
CASSHPGGGYEQYF
>NA|TRBV4-2
CASSQGLIGGRGYGYTF
>NA|TRBV2
CASTEANYGYTF
>NA|TRBV19
CASSMWGDPSGGNTIYF
>NA|TRBV12-3/TRBV12-4
CASSSQRDTQYF
>NA|TRBV6-1
CASSEGRGNIQYF
>NA|TRBV5-1
CASSLGGLAGLRLHSYEQYF
>NA|TRBV4-2
CASSPPSGYEQYF
>NA|TRBV7-2
CASSRDTRQETQYF